The 6 T cell receptor beta chains below were found in one sample sequenced in a study of regulatory and conventional T cells in breast cancer. Via MiXCR, TCRdb re-called the PCR reads, giving one row per CDR3 protein. The data contain around 16,000 distinct CDR3 sequences, 32% of them singletons. The sequenced sample consisted of conventional T cells from blood. The receptor source for this set is a female donor in good health.

The V and J genes are TRBV7-8 and TRBJ1-3; the D is unclear. Looked up from germline, CDR1 is SGHVS and CDR2 is FQNEAQ. The CDR3 consists of 14 residues. V was cut by 5 bases and J by 0 bases, with 8 bases left in between. CDR3 region: CASSQIFSGNTIYF. In DNA, the CDR3 is TGTGCCAGCAGCCAGATCTTCTCTGGAAACACCATATATTTT.

The rearrangement uses TRBV20-1 and TRBJ2-7; maybe TRBD2 (5 bases). V was clipped by 6 bases and J by 2 bases, with 20 bases between them. Germline CDR1 reads DFQATT; CDR2 reads SNEGSKA (reference sequence). The CDR3 contains 15 residues. The CDR3 region has the DNA TGCAGTGCGACCACCCGTGCGGGCTCTACCTACGAGCAGTACTTC. Protein sequence: CSATTRAGSTYEQYF.

The V and J genes are TRBV20-1 and TRBJ2-7; D is unclear. V was cut by 3 bases and J by 2 bases, with 8 bases left in between. Germline V lookup: CDR1 DFQATT, CDR2 SNEGSKA (reference sequence). This CDR3 has 12 residues. CDR3: CSASSDTYEQYF. Here the CDR3 DNA reads TGCAGTGCTAGTTCAGATACCTACGAGCAGTACTTC.

This clonotype occurred a few times. A much larger clone lies one base from this, so it may be a read error. This sequence joins TRBV5-1 and TRBJ2-7; TRBD2 agrees at 11 bases. The CDR3 covers 16 residues. From germline, CDR1 is SGHRS and CDR2 YFSETQ. V lost 1 base, J lost 2 bases, and 5 bases stayed unmatched. Written as DNA, the CDR3 is TGCGCCAGCAGCTTGACTAGCGGGGGACTCCCCTACGAGCAGTACTTC. This sequence encodes CASSLTSGGLPYEQYF. Full variable domain (missing parts from reference TRBV5-1 and TRBJ2-7): KAGVTQTPRYLIKTRGQQVTLSCSPISGHRSVSWYQQTPGQGLQFLFEYFSETQRNKGNFPGRFSGRQFSNSRSEMNVSTLELGDSALYLCASSLTSGGLPYEQYFGPGTRLTVT.

The table lists this clonotype with many counts. The V and J genes are TRBV20-1 and TRBJ2-7; D not certain. This CDR3 is built from 11 residues. Trimming pared 1 base from V and 2 bases from J, leaving 3 bases between. Germline V CDR1 and CDR2: DFQATT, SNEGSKA (reference sequence). The CDR3 bases are TGCAGTGCTAGAGGGCCCTACGAGCAGTACTTC. Translating gives CSARGPYEQYF.

The chain combines TRBV6-6 with TRBJ1-1; 8 nucleotides line up with TRBD1. The germline V gene has CDR1 MNHNY and CDR2 SVGAGI (reference sequence). V lost 6 bases, J lost 8 bases, and 11 bases stayed unmatched. There are 14 residues in the CDR3. The CDR3 nucleotides read TGTGCCAGCAGCTCCCCGGACAGGGCGACCGAAGCTTTCTTT. It specifies CASSSPDRATEAFF.